This T cell receptor beta chain was documented in a study of shared clonotypes between healthy human individuals. Naive CD8 cells, CD45RO-negative and positively selected for CCR7, excluded terminally differentiated effector memory CD45RA+ cells. Source study methods: Quality scores were absent from the junction-only immunoSEQ sequences, so filtering differed. Sequencing was performed with immunoSEQ multiplex PCR; in TCRdb, only in-frame clones are kept and a portion is missing. V, J and clone size derive from that table, while D and trimming were established from the DNA sequence. This table has about 2.1 million clones, approximately 94% appearing once. Study-wide results and caveats: What naive subsets generally showed was a larger estimated richness than memory subsets showed. Researchers sampled only blood; tissue repertoires likely differ.

The CDR3 sequence is 16 residues long. Losses at the gene ends were 5 bases for V and 2 bases for J; bases not matched to a gene: 10. Germline V gene data show CDR1 as SNHLY and CDR2 as FYNNEI. Comment on this clone: The antigen is not known.

V and J are TRBV2 and TRBJ2-7; 9 nucleotides align to TRBD1. The source of this sequence is a man in his late teens or twenties in good health. Some clones in this sample may be carry-over from other donors' samples. Sequenced sample: naive CD8+ T cells from PBMCs. The CDR3 loop reads CASSTGQGLSAYEQYF. CDR3 DNA sequence: TGTGCCAGCAGTACCGGACAGGGGCTGTCGGCCTACGAGCAGTACTTC.